This T cell receptor (beta chain) was recorded in a study of blood T cell repertoires in COVID-19. Study as a whole: There were acute and convalescent COVID-19 samples, and they came from the United States, Italy and Spain. PBMCs, B-cell-depleted T cells, or T cells were the source of the cDNA or gDNA that made up the material.

Original analysis: Reference gene primer amplification yielded estimated nucleated cell counts. The data were produced by immunoSEQ multiplex PCR, yet TCRdb's version contains in-frame clones alone and is incomplete. V, J and clone size are those of that table, while D and trimming were read from the DNA. The data contain over 55,000 clones, 88% of them singletons. This clonotype was obtained from a human donor in a cohort sampled during active COVID-19. Sequencing was performed on peripheral blood.

The CDR3 DNA reads as TGTGCCAGCAGCTTAGTAGGGGGCCCTGGAAACACCATATATTTT. It translates to CASSLVGGPGNTIYF. The chain couples TRBV7-8 to TRBJ1-3; 7 nucleotides align to TRBD1. Germline V lookup: CDR1 SGHVS, CDR2 FQNEAQ. The CDR3 totals 15 residues. V lost 1 base, J lost 2 bases, and 2 bases stayed unmatched. Drawing the rest from reference TRBV7-8 and TRBJ1-3, the complete variable domain is GAGVSQSPRYKVAKRGQDVALRCDPISGHVSLFWYQQALGQGPEFLTYFQNEAQLDKSGLPSDRFFAERPEGSVSTLKIQRTQQEDSAVYLCASSLVGGPGNTIYFGEGSWLTVV.